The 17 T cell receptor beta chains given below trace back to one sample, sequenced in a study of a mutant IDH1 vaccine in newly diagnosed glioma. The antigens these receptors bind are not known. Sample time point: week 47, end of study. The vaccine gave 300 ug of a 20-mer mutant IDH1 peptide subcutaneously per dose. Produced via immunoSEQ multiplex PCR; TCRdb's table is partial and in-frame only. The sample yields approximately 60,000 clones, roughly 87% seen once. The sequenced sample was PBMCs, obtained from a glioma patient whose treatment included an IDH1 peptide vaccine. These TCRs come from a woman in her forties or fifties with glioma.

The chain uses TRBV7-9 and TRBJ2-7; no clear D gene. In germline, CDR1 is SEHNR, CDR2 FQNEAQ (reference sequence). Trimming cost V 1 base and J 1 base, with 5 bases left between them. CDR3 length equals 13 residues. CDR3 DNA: TGTGCCAGCAGCTTAGTAGAGTCCTACGAGCAGTACTTC. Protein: CASSLVESYEQYF.

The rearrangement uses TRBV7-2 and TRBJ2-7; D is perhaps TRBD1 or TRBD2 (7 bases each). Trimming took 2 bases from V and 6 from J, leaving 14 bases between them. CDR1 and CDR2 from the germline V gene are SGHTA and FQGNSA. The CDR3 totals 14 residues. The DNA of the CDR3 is TGTGCCAGCAGCTTATGGGAGGGGGCCGGCGAGCAGTACTTC. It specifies CASSLWEGAGEQYF. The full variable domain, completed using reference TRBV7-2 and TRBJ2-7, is GAGVSQSPSNKVTEKGKDVELRCDPISGHTALYWYRQSLGQGLEFLIYFQGNSAPDKSGLPSDRFSAERTGGSVSTLTIQRTQQEDSAVYLCASSLWEGAGEQYFGPGTRLTVT.

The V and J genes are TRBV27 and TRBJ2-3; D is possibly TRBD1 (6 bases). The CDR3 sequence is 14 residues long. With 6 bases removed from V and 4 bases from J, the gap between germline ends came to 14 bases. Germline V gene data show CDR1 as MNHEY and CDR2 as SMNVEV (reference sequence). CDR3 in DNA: TGTGCCAGCAGCCCTAGGACAGACTCAGATACGCAGTATTTT. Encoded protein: CASSPRTDSDTQYF.

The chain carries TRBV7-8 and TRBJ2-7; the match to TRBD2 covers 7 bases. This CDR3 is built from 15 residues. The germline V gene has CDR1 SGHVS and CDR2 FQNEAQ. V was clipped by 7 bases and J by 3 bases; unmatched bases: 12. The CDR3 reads CASKMEGSGLYEQYF. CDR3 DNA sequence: TGTGCCAGCAAGATGGAAGGTAGCGGGCTCTACGAGCAGTACTTC.

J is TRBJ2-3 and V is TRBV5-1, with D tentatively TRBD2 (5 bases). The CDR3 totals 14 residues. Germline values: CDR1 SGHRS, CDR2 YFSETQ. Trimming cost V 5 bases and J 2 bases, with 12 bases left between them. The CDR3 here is CASRSGSYTDTQYF. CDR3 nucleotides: TGCGCCAGCAGATCGGGGTCCTACACAGATACGCAGTATTTT.

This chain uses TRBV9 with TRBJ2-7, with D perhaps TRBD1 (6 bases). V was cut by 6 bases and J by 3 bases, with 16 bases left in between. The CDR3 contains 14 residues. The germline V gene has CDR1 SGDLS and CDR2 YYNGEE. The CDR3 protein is CASTPGVGSYEQYF. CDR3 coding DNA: TGTGCCAGCACGCCAGGGGTAGGGAGCTACGAGCAGTACTTC.

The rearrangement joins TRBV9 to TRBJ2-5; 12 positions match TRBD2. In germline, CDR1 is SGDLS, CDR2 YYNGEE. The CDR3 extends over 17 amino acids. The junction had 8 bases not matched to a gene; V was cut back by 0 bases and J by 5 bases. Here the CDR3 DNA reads TGTGCCAGCAGCGTAGGGCCTAGCGGGGGGGCCATGGAGACCCAGTACTTC. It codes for CASSVGPSGGAMETQYF.

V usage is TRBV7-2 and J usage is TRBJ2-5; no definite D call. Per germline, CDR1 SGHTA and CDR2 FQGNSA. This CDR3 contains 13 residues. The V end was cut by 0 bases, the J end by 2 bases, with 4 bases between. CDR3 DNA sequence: TGTGCCAGCAGCTTAGCGCGTCAAGAGACCCAGTACTTC. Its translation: CASSLARQETQYF.

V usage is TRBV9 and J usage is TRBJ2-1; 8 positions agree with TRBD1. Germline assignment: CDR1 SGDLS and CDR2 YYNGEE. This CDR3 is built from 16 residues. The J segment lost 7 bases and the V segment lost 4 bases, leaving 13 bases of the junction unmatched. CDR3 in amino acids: CASSSQLGQVRNEQFF. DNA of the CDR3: TGTGCCAGCAGCTCCCAGCTGGGACAGGTACGGAATGAGCAGTTCTTC.

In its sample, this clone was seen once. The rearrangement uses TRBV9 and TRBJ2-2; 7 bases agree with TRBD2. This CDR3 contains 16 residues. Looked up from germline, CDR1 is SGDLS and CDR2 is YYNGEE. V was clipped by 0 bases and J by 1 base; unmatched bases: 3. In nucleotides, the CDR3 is TGTGCCAGCAGCGTAGCAGCGGGGATGAACACCGGGGAGCTGTTTTTT. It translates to CASSVAAGMNTGELFF.

In nucleotides, the CDR3 is TGTGCCTTCGAGCCCGAAGAGACCCAGTACTTC. Residues: CAFEPEETQYF. The rearrangement joins TRBV30 to TRBJ2-5; no clear D gene. V shed 7 bases and J shed 3 bases, with 9 bases lying between them. The CDR3 has 11 residues. Germline V gene data show CDR1 as GTSNPN and CDR2 as SVGIG (reference sequence). Based on the CDR3 plus reference TRBV30 and TRBJ2-5, the full variable domain is SQTIHQWPATLVQPVGSPLSLECTVEGTSNPNLYWYRQAAGRGLQLLFYSVGIGQISSEVPQNLSASRPQDRQFILSSKKLLLSDSGFYLCAFEPEETQYFGPGTRLLVL.

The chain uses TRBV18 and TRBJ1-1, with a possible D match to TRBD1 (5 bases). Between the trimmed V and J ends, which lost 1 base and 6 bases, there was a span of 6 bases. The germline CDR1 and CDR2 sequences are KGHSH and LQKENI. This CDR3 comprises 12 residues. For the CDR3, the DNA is TGTGCCAGCTCACCACTGGGACCTGAAGCTTTCTTT. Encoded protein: CASSPLGPEAFF.

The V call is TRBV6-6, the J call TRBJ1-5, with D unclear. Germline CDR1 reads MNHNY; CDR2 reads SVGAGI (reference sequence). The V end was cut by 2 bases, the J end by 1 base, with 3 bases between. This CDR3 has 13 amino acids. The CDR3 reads CASSYLSNQPQHF. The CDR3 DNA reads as TGTGCCAGCAGTTACCTGAGCAATCAGCCCCAGCATTTT.

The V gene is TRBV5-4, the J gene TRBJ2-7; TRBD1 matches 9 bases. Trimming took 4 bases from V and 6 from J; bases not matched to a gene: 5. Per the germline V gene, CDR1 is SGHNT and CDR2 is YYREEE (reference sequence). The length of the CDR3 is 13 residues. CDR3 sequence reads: CASSLQDRGEQYF. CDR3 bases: TGTGCCAGCAGCCTTCAGGACAGGGGCGAGCAGTACTTC.

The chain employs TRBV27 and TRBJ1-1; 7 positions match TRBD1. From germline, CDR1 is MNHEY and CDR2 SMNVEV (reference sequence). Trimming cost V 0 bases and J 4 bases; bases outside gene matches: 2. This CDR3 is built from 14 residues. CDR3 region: CASSLSQGGTEAFF. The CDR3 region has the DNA TGTGCCAGCAGTTTATCCCAGGGGGGCACTGAAGCTTTCTTT.

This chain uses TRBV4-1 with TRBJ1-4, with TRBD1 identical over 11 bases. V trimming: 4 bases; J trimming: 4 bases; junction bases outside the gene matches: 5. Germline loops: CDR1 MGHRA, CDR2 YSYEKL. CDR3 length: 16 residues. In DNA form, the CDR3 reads TGCGCCAGCAGCCGCGGACAGGGGGCAGGTAATGAAAAACTGTTTTTT. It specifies CASSRGQGAGNEKLFF.

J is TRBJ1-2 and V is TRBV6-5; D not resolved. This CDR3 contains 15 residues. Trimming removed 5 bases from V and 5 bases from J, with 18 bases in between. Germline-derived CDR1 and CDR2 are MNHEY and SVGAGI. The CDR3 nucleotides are TGTGCCAGCAGTACTCGAAAGGGTGGAGAGTATGGCTACACCTTC. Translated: CASSTRKGGEYGYTF.